One and the same sample provided the 29 T cell receptor beta chains below, sequenced in a study of cytomegalovirus exposure and HLA in healthy donors. The PCR employed 60 Vbeta primers together with 13 Jbeta primers. Produced via immunoSEQ multiplex PCR; TCRdb's table is partial and in-frame only. The sample table includes 60,000 to 70,000 clones. The sequenced sample was PBMCs. These receptor sequences come from a man between 25 and 39 years old in good health and CMV-seropositive.

This chain connects TRBV4-2 to TRBJ2-1; D uncertain. CDR3 length equals 14 residues. V lost 0 bases and J 8 bases, leaving 11 bases between the germline ends. Germline assignment: CDR1 LGHNA and CDR2 YNFKEQ. The CDR3 loop reads CASSQDLGIDEQFF. The DNA for the CDR3 is TGTGCCAGCAGCCAAGATCTAGGAATCGATGAGCAGTTCTTC.

The rearrangement joins TRBV18 to TRBJ2-7; 8 bases agree with TRBD2. This CDR3 is 16 amino acids long. Trimming removed 3 bases from V and 6 bases from J; junction bases left unmatched: 13. Germline CDR1 is KGHSH and CDR2 is LQKENI. The CDR3 spells CASSPRGGGRPLEQYF. CDR3 DNA: TGTGCCAGCTCACCCCGCGGGGGCGGGAGGCCCCTCGAGCAGTACTTC. Full variable domain (missing parts from reference TRBV18 and TRBJ2-7): NAGVMQNPRHLVRRRGQEARLRCSPMKGHSHVYWYRQLPEEGLKFMVYLQKENIIDESGMPKERFSAEFPKEGPSILRIQQVVRGDSAAYFCASSPRGGGRPLEQYFGPGTRLTVT.

The rearrangement links TRBV29-1 to TRBJ2-1, with D tentatively TRBD2 (6 bases). The V gene lost 6 bases and the J gene lost 0 bases, with 15 bases spanning the gap. CDR1 and CDR2 (germline): SQVTM, ANQGSEA. The CDR3 is 15 amino acids. The CDR3: CSVAGSASSYNEQFF. The CDR3 bases are TGCAGCGTCGCGGGGTCCGCGAGCTCCTACAATGAGCAGTTCTTC.

The J gene is TRBJ2-5, the V gene TRBV7-9; tentatively, D is TRBD2 (6 bases). CDR3 length equals 13 residues. V dropped 3 bases and J dropped 8 bases, with 13 bases sitting between them. In germline, CDR1 is SEHNR, CDR2 FQNEAQ (reference sequence). The chain's CDR3 is CASSFGGAETQYF. CDR3 sequence (DNA): TGTGCCAGCAGCTTCGGGGGTGCGGAAACCCAGTACTTC.

Remarks on this clone: At the DNA level, this CDR3 is encoded by other sequences in the same sample as well. The rearrangement links TRBV9 to TRBJ2-1; 11 bases match TRBD2. The J segment lost 3 bases and the V segment lost 2 bases, leaving 1 base of the junction unmatched. The germline gives CDR1 SGDLS, CDR2 YYNGEE. The CDR3 loop spans 15 amino acids. CDR3 sequence reads: CASSVGLAGYNEQFF. For the CDR3, the DNA is TGTGCCAGCAGCGTTGGACTAGCGGGCTACAATGAGCAGTTCTTC.

V usage is TRBV7-6 and J usage is TRBJ2-3; D is possibly TRBD2 (6 bases). Germline V gene lookup returns CDR1 SGHVS and CDR2 FNYEAQ. Trimming took 4 bases from V and 4 from J, leaving 6 bases between them. This CDR3 has 12 residues. The CDR3 DNA is TGTGCCAGCAGCTCGGGGGCAGATACGCAGTATTTT. Its protein product is CASSSGADTQYF.

CDR3 region: CATSRDPDSYNEQFF. The DNA of the CDR3 is TGTGCCACCAGCAGAGATCCGGACAGTTACAATGAGCAGTTCTTC. The rearrangement links TRBV15 to TRBJ2-1; D is possibly TRBD1 (6 bases). The CDR3 has 15 residues. Trimming removed 0 bases at V and 4 bases at J, with 10 bases between. The germline gives CDR1 LNHNV, CDR2 YYDKDF (reference sequence).

The V call is TRBV15, the J call TRBJ2-1, with 12 bases that match TRBD1. Germline trimming cut 9 bases from V and 9 bases from J; bases unmatched to any gene: 15. CDR1 and CDR2 (germline): LNHNV, YYDKDF (reference sequence). This CDR3 is built from 16 residues. The CDR3 sequence is CATNSGTGTGGGEQFF. DNA for the CDR3: TGTGCCACAAACTCAGGAACCGGGACAGGGGGCGGTGAGCAGTTCTTC.

V and J are TRBV29-1 and TRBJ1-2; 8 nucleotides match TRBD1. This CDR3 region has 13 residues. Germline V gene lookup returns CDR1 SQVTM and CDR2 ANQGSEA. The V segment lost 7 bases and the J segment 3 bases; nucleotides outside the gene matches: 7. The CDR3 DNA follows: TGCAGCGGATATACAGGGGGAGACTATGGCTACACCTTC. Translating gives CSGYTGGDYGYTF.

The rearrangement links TRBV7-9 to TRBJ1-6, with 7 bases that match TRBD1. From germline, CDR1 is SEHNR and CDR2 FQNEAQ (reference sequence). This CDR3 is built from 16 residues. The V and J ends lost 3 bases and 5 bases, in that order; junction bases with no gene match: 7. This CDR3 is CASSFVDRAHNSPLHF. DNA of the CDR3: TGTGCCAGCAGCTTTGTAGACAGGGCCCATAATTCACCCCTCCACTTT.

V and J are TRBV19 and TRBJ2-7; 9 bases are shared with TRBD2. V lost 7 bases to trimming and J lost 0 bases; unmatched junction nucleotides: 7. This CDR3 spans 15 amino acids. Per germline, CDR1 LNHDA and CDR2 SQIVND (reference sequence). Here the CDR3 DNA reads TGTGCCAGTACCCCAGCGGGGGGTTACTCCTACGAGCAGTACTTC. Translating gives CASTPAGGYSYEQYF.

The rearrangement uses TRBV5-8 and TRBJ2-5; 11 positions agree with TRBD2. Germline V gene sequence: CDR1 SGHTS, CDR2 YDEGEE. The CDR3 is 15 amino acids. V gave up 4 bases and J gave up 5 bases; unmatched junction bases: 7. The CDR3 DNA reads as TGTGCCAGCAGCCGTAGCGGGGGGGCCTCGGAGACCCAGTACTTC. The encoded protein is CASSRSGGASETQYF.

A word on this clone: The junction departs from germline at one end; a sequencing error may be responsible. The gene calls are TRBV6-5 and TRBJ2-7, with a possible D match to TRBD1 (6 bases). Germline lookup yields CDR1 MNHEY and CDR2 SVGAGI. This CDR3 spans 14 amino acids. The CDR3 protein is CASSSRDNAYAQYF. CDR3 bases: TGTGCCAGCAGTTCCCGGGACAACGCCTACGCGCAGTACTTC.

The V and J genes are TRBV27 and TRBJ2-7; the D gene is possibly TRBD2 (6 bases). CDR1 and CDR2 (germline): MNHEY, SMNVEV (reference sequence). The CDR3 spans 12 residues. Trimming removed 9 bases at V and 3 bases at J, with 12 bases between. CDR3 coding DNA: TGTGCCAGTATGGGGGGAAGCTACGAGCAGTACTTC. Translated, it gives CASMGGSYEQYF.

V is TRBV30 and J is TRBJ2-5; the D gene is possibly TRBD2 (6 bases). CDR1 is GTSNPN and CDR2 is SVGIG in the germline V gene (reference sequence). The CDR3 extends over 12 amino acids. Trimming removed 4 bases at V and 4 bases at J, with 10 bases between. The CDR3 spells CAWTSVAETQYF. The CDR3 bases are TGTGCCTGGACTAGCGTGGCAGAGACCCAGTACTTC.

The chain is built from TRBV11-2 and TRBJ2-7; 10 bases map to TRBD1. The J segment lost 6 bases and the V segment lost 2 bases, leaving 10 bases of the junction unmatched. The CDR3 runs 16 residues. CDR1 is SGHAT and CDR2 is FQNNGV in the germline V gene. For the CDR3, the DNA is TGTGCCAGCAGCTTACACTCCGGACAGGGGGAACTCGAGCAGTACTTC. Translated, it gives CASSLHSGQGELEQYF.

The CDR3 DNA follows: TGTGCCAGCAGCTCGGAACAGGGGGCCCATCAGCCCCAGCATTTT. Translation: CASSSEQGAHQPQHF. This chain links TRBV7-9 with TRBJ1-5; 9 nucleotides align to TRBD1. Germline values: CDR1 SEHNR, CDR2 FQNEAQ (reference sequence). The CDR3 consists of 15 residues. The V gene end was trimmed by 4 bases and the J gene end by 5 bases; junction bases not matched to a gene: 6.

This sequence joins TRBV4-1 and TRBJ1-3; no clear D. Trimming stripped 2 bases from V and 0 bases from J, with 5 bases between. The CDR3 has 14 residues. CDR1 and CDR2 from the germline V gene are MGHRA and YSYEKL. CDR3 in DNA: TGCGCCAGCAGCCAATTCGTCTCTGGAAACACCATATATTTT. Translated: CASSQFVSGNTIYF.

The J gene is TRBJ1-1, the V gene TRBV9; 7 nucleotides line up with TRBD1. Germline V CDR1 and CDR2: SGDLS, YYNGEE. The CDR3 runs 13 residues. Trimming cost V 5 bases and J 7 bases; bases outside gene matches: 8. As DNA, the CDR3 is TGTGCCAGCAGGGGGACAGTTTCGAGTGAAGCTTTCTTT. Translating gives CASRGTVSSEAFF.

The chain employs TRBV7-9 and TRBJ1-5; 8 nucleotides align to TRBD1. CDR1 and CDR2 from the germline V gene are SEHNR and FQNEAQ (reference sequence). J lost 1 base, V lost 5 bases, and 4 bases had no gene match. This CDR3 has 15 amino acids. The CDR3 reads CASSLDRGSNQPQHF. The CDR3, as DNA: TGTGCCAGCAGCCTCGACAGGGGAAGCAATCAGCCCCAGCATTTT.

The chain carries TRBV7-3 and TRBJ1-3, with D maybe TRBD1 (6 bases). Deletions cut 5 bases from V and 0 bases from J, with 11 bases between. The CDR3 has 15 residues. Looked up from germline, CDR1 is SGHTA and CDR2 is FQGTGA. CDR3 sequence reads: CASSLTGLSGNTIYF. DNA of the CDR3: TGTGCCAGCAGCCTGACAGGACTCTCTGGAAACACCATATATTTT.

The V and J genes are TRBV11-3 and TRBJ1-1; the D gene is possibly TRBD1 (6 bases). The germline V gene encodes CDR1 SGHNT and CDR2 YENEEA. CDR3 length: 15 residues. The V gene lost 6 bases and the J gene lost 1 base, with 15 bases spanning the gap. This chain's CDR3 is CASSPWGTRNTEAFF. The DNA for the CDR3 is TGTGCCAGCAGTCCCTGGGGGACAAGGAACACTGAAGCTTTCTTT.

This chain links TRBV13 with TRBJ2-3; the match to TRBD2 covers 9 bases. The CDR3 consists of 16 residues. From germline, CDR1 is PRHDT and CDR2 FYEKMQ (reference sequence). With 0 bases clipped from V and 3 bases from J, the junction kept 4 bases outside the gene matches. The CDR3 DNA reads TGTGCCAGCAGCTTAGGGACTAGCGGCGCTACAGATACGCAGTATTTT. This gives the protein CASSLGTSGATDTQYF. Filled out from reference TRBV13 and TRBJ2-3, the complete variable domain reads AAGVIQSPRHLIKEKRETATLKCYPIPRHDTVYWYQQGPGQDPQFLISFYEKMQSDKGSIPDRFSAQQFSDYHSELNMSSLELGDSALYFCASSLGTSGATDTQYFGPGTRLTVL.

The chain couples TRBV5-1 to TRBJ1-2, with 7 nucleotides matching TRBD1. CDR3 size: 14 residues. CDR1 and CDR2 (germline): SGHRS, YFSETQ. J lost 5 bases, V lost 1 base, and 5 bases had no gene match. This CDR3 is CASSLTGVGYGYTF. The CDR3 DNA reads TGCGCCAGCAGCTTGACAGGGGTTGGTTATGGCTACACCTTC.

V gene TRBV29-1 combines with J gene TRBJ2-3; possible D gene TRBD1, 6 bases. There are 12 residues in the CDR3. The V gene lost 6 bases and the J gene lost 6 bases, with 13 bases spanning the gap. Germline V lookup: CDR1 SQVTM, CDR2 ANQGSEA. The CDR3 here is CSVSRGEDTQYF. Here the CDR3 DNA reads TGCAGCGTGTCCAGGGGTGAGGATACGCAGTATTTT.

This chain connects TRBV7-9 to TRBJ1-1; tentative D call: TRBD1 (5 bases). This CDR3 has 13 residues. Per the germline V gene, CDR1 is SEHNR and CDR2 is FQNEAQ (reference sequence). Trimming removed 5 bases from V and 1 base from J, with 8 bases in between. The CDR3 sequence: CASSTTGNTEAFF. CDR3 nucleotide sequence: TGTGCCAGCAGCACTACAGGGAACACTGAAGCTTTCTTT.

The V and J genes are TRBV5-1 and TRBJ2-5; tentative D call: TRBD2 (6 bases). Germline loops: CDR1 SGHRS, CDR2 YFSETQ. This CDR3 is built from 14 residues. Trimming stripped 4 bases from V and 4 bases from J, with 14 bases between. CDR3 nucleotides: TGCGCCAGCAGCCCCGGACTACCCGGAGAGACCCAGTACTTC. Protein sequence: CASSPGLPGETQYF. The full variable domain, its missing parts supplied by reference TRBV5-1 and TRBJ2-5, is KAGVTQTPRYLIKTRGQQVTLSCSPISGHRSVSWYQQTPGQGLQFLFEYFSETQRNKGNFPGRFSGRQFSNSRSEMNVSTLELGDSALYLCASSPGLPGETQYFGPGTRLLVL.

The chain links TRBV11-2 to TRBJ2-7; D unresolved. Germline V gene lookup returns CDR1 SGHAT and CDR2 FQNNGV. The CDR3 runs to 12 residues. The V end lost 3 bases, the J end lost 2 bases, and 5 bases lay between the germline ends. In nucleotides, the CDR3 is TGTGCCAGCAGCTTCCTAACCTACGAGCAGTACTTC. Translating it yields CASSFLTYEQYF.

The chain uses TRBV29-1 and TRBJ2-7; tentatively, D is TRBD2 (5 bases). The CDR3 sequence is 13 residues long. Trimming pared 6 bases from V and 3 bases from J, leaving 15 bases between. Germline V CDR1 and CDR2: SQVTM, ANQGSEA. The CDR3 sequence is CSVLPGYNYEQYF. The CDR3 nucleotides read TGCAGCGTCCTTCCGGGATACAACTACGAGCAGTACTTC.